The 21 T cell receptor beta chains given below trace back to one sample, sequenced in a study of cytomegalovirus exposure and HLA in healthy donors. 60 Vbeta and 13 Jbeta primers were used in PCR. Libraries were prepared by immunoSEQ multiplex PCR; TCRdb keeps only in-frame clonotypes and omits some of them. This repertoire shows more than 100,000 clones, about four fifths found once; its top ten account for 1.1% to 1.5%. The sample consisted of PBMCs. The receptor set was obtained from a woman aged 35 to 49 in good health and CMV-seronegative.

The chain employs TRBV27 and TRBJ2-5; 11 bases line up with TRBD1. The junction had 7 bases not matched to a gene; V was cut back by 5 bases and J by 5 bases. CDR1 and CDR2 from the germline V gene are MNHEY and SMNVEV (reference sequence). The CDR3 runs to 15 residues. Here the CDR3 DNA reads TGTGCCAGCAGTGGAGGGACAGGGGGTCGGGAGACCCAGTACTTC. This translates into CASSGGTGGRETQYF.

The chain combines TRBV6-6 with TRBJ1-3; unclear D gene. This CDR3 has 15 amino acids. The V gene's germline CDR1 is MNHNY and CDR2 SVGAGI (reference sequence). V lost 8 bases, J lost 0 bases, and 14 bases lay in between. The CDR3 protein is CASLRGSLSGNTIYF. The CDR3 DNA is TGTGCCAGCCTTCGCGGGAGCCTCTCTGGAAACACCATATATTTT.

The V call is TRBV5-1, the J call TRBJ1-1; TRBD1 is a possible D gene (6 bases). Between the trimmed V and J ends, which lost 4 bases and 4 bases, there was a span of 17 bases. Per the germline V gene, CDR1 is SGHRS and CDR2 is YFSETQ. This CDR3 comprises 15 residues. The CDR3 protein is CASSPADSSPTEAFF. CDR3 nucleotide sequence: TGCGCCAGCAGCCCAGCGGACAGCAGTCCCACTGAAGCTTTCTTT.

V gene TRBV2 combines with J gene TRBJ1-1; D may be TRBD1 (6 bases). Trimming removed 8 bases at V and 5 bases at J, with 15 bases between. The length of the CDR3 is 13 residues. CDR1 and CDR2 from the germline V gene are SNHLY and FYNNEI. DNA of the CDR3: TGTGCCAGCGGGTGGCAGGGGAGTACTGAAGCTTTCTTT. Its translation: CASGWQGSTEAFF.

This clone turned up a few times. The chain carries TRBV2 and TRBJ2-5; 7 bases map to TRBD2. V shed 6 bases, J shed 2 bases, and the junction held 6 bases outside the gene matches. Germline V lookup: CDR1 SNHLY, CDR2 FYNNEI. The CDR3 is 14 residues long. The CDR3 spells CASRASGGQETQYF. DNA for the CDR3: TGTGCCAGCAGAGCCTCCGGGGGGCAAGAGACCCAGTACTTC.

The CDR3 nucleotides read TGTGCCAGCAGTGAAGCGTGGACTGTCGAAAAACTGTTTTTT. This sequence encodes CASSEAWTVEKLFF. This chain connects TRBV6-1 to TRBJ1-4; D uncertain. Germline CDR1 and CDR2: MNHNS and SASEGT. V lost 0 bases to trimming and J lost 8 bases, with 10 bases between them. This CDR3 region has 14 residues.

This chain links TRBV6-4 with TRBJ1-4; D remains ambiguous. The CDR3 runs to 11 residues. Trimming stripped 7 bases from V and 8 bases from J, with 8 bases between. CDR1 MRHNA and CDR2 SNTAGT come from the germline V gene. In nucleotides, the CDR3 is TGTGCCAGCACTAAGAGGGAAAAACTGTTTTTT. Its translation is CASTKREKLFF.

The V gene is TRBV5-1, the J gene TRBJ2-7; D might be TRBD1 (6 bases). CDR3 length equals 15 residues. V was cut by 3 bases and J by 3 bases, with 16 bases left in between. Germline V gene sequence: CDR1 SGHRS, CDR2 YFSETQ. This chain's CDR3 is CASSSGGASFYEQYF. The CDR3 nucleotides read TGCGCCAGCAGCTCTGGGGGCGCCTCCTTCTACGAGCAGTACTTC.

CDR3 sequence: CAIRNDRLDSPLHF. CDR3 sequence (DNA): TGTGCCATCAGAAATGACAGGCTTGATTCACCCCTCCACTTT. This sequence joins TRBV10-3 and TRBJ1-6, with D tentatively TRBD1 (6 bases). V was shortened by 6 bases and J by 8 bases, with 14 bases between the two germline ends. The CDR3 has 14 residues. Germline CDR1 and CDR2: ENHRY and SYGVKD.

This chain links TRBV5-1 with TRBJ1-1; 8 bases are a match to TRBD1. The CDR3 runs 13 residues. The ends lost 4 bases at V and 7 bases at J; junction bases unmatched: 6. Germline V gene sequence: CDR1 SGHRS, CDR2 YFSETQ. CDR3 loop: CASSQTGGSEAFF. The DNA of the CDR3 is TGCGCCAGCAGCCAAACAGGGGGGAGTGAAGCTTTCTTT.

The J gene is TRBJ1-5, the V gene TRBV27; D perhaps matches TRBD1 (6 bases). Trimming cost V 5 bases and J 4 bases, with 12 bases left between them. Germline lookup yields CDR1 MNHEY and CDR2 SMNVEV (reference sequence). This CDR3 contains 14 residues. Here the CDR3 reads CASSNDRRNQPQHF. The CDR3 DNA reads TGTGCCAGCAGTAACGACAGGCGGAATCAGCCCCAGCATTTT.

The chain couples TRBV9 to TRBJ2-7; D possibly corresponds to TRBD1 (6 bases). The CDR3 is made up of 13 amino acids. V was trimmed by 0 bases and J by 9 bases, leaving 13 bases between them. Germline-derived CDR1 and CDR2 are SGDLS and YYNGEE. CDR3 in amino acids: CASSVARGMVQYF. The CDR3 DNA follows: TGTGCCAGCAGCGTAGCCAGGGGAATGGTGCAGTACTTC.

The J gene is TRBJ2-2, the V gene TRBV5-1; D unclear. Germline CDR1 SGHRS, CDR2 YFSETQ. CDR3 length: 14 amino acids. V was trimmed by 1 base and J by 3 bases, leaving 7 bases between them. The CDR3: CASSLSRDTGELFF. CDR3 coding DNA: TGCGCCAGCAGCTTGTCGAGAGACACCGGGGAGCTGTTTTTT.

This clone was observed a few times. The V gene is TRBV4-1, the J gene TRBJ2-7, with 12 positions matching TRBD2. CDR1 is MGHRA and CDR2 is YSYEKL in the germline V gene. The V and J ends lost 1 base and 3 bases, in that order; junction bases with no gene match: 1. CDR3 length: 15 amino acids. CDR3 in DNA: TGCGCCAGCAGCCAAGTACTAGCGGGGGGCTACGAGCAGTACTTC. Protein sequence: CASSQVLAGGYEQYF.

The V gene is TRBV10-2, the J gene TRBJ2-7, with 12 bases fitting TRBD2. The CDR3 contains 16 residues. Germline V lookup: CDR1 WSHSY, CDR2 SAAADI. Trimming took 3 bases from V and 4 from J; bases not matched to a gene: 7. The chain's CDR3 is CASSDLAGGHIYEQYF. For the CDR3, the DNA is TGCGCCAGCAGTGATCTAGCGGGGGGGCATATATACGAGCAGTACTTC.

This clone came up a few times. The chain carries TRBV4-1 and TRBJ2-7; 7 bases agree with TRBD1. The CDR3 length is 15 residues. Germline CDR1 MGHRA, CDR2 YSYEKL. The V and J ends lost 1 base and 3 bases, in that order; junction bases with no gene match: 6. This CDR3 is CASSQVTGQIYEQYF. As DNA, the CDR3 is TGCGCCAGCAGCCAAGTGACAGGGCAGATCTACGAGCAGTACTTC.

The rearrangement joins TRBV29-1 to TRBJ2-1, with D possibly being TRBD1 (7 bases). Germline V gene lookup returns CDR1 SQVTM and CDR2 ANQGSEA. V was pared by 4 bases and J by 5 bases, with 12 bases between. This CDR3 spans 13 amino acids. DNA for the CDR3: TGCAGCGTTGTCACAGGGGAGGACAATGAGCAGTTCTTC. It codes for CSVVTGEDNEQFF.

V usage is TRBV5-1 and J usage is TRBJ2-5; D perhaps matches TRBD1 (6 bases). CDR3 length: 14 residues. Germline CDR1 SGHRS, CDR2 YFSETQ. V lost 0 bases, J lost 2 bases, and 8 bases lay in between. CDR3 region: CASSLAGTQETQYF. CDR3 nucleotides: TGCGCCAGCAGCTTGGCTGGGACACAAGAGACCCAGTACTTC.

Concerning this clone: One junction end does not reproduce the germline sequence, and a read error may be involved. The chain is built from TRBV9 and TRBJ2-2; 7 bases agree with TRBD2. CDR1 is SGDLS and CDR2 is YYNGEE in the germline V gene. The CDR3 runs 17 residues. CDR3 loop: CASSAEELTSPTEELFF. CDR3 in DNA: TGTGCCAGCAGCGCCGAGGAACTGACTAGCCCAACCGAGGAGCTGTTTTTT.

This clone has a single count. The rearrangement uses TRBV23-1 and TRBJ1-5, with 9 positions matching TRBD1. TRBV23-1 falls under the ORF class, with uncertain function. The CDR3 totals 16 residues. After removal of 2 bases from V and 6 bases from J, the junction contained 8 bases not matched to a gene. CDR3 bases: TGCGCCAGCAGTCAAAGTACAGGGGGCGTGGGTCAGCCCCAGCATTTT. It yields the protein CASSQSTGGVGQPQHF.

The V call is TRBV7-8, the J call TRBJ1-2; TRBD1 aligns across 8 bases. This CDR3 spans 14 amino acids. V shed 1 base and J 4 bases; nucleotides not matched to a gene: 2. Germline values: CDR1 SGHVS, CDR2 FQNEAQ. CDR3 sequence reads: CASSLGDRPYGYTF. The CDR3 nucleotides are TGTGCCAGCAGCTTAGGGGACAGGCCCTATGGCTACACCTTC.